These 16 T cell receptor beta chains share one sample of origin, sequenced in a study of shared clonotypes between healthy human individuals (dated by TCRdb to about 2020). The method behind the library was the immunoSEQ multiplex PCR assay. TCRdb limited this immuneACCESS table to in-frame rearrangements with V and J called. A share of clones is missing; checked studies link under half to unresolved V genes, and the rest is unexplained. The sample includes about 1.4 million clones, with roughly 95% observed a single time. The top ten constitute 1% to 1.5% of the sample. The sequencing input was naive CD4+ T cells sorted from blood. What this sample's cell subset or site label stands for: CD45RA+ positively selected. The source of these receptors is a man aged 25 to 40 in good health.

The gene calls are TRBV5-1 and TRBJ2-7; 8 bases fit TRBD1. The CDR3 has 15 amino acids. The germline gives CDR1 SGHRS, CDR2 YFSETQ. Trimming at V came to 4 bases and at J to 5 bases, leaving 11 bases not matched to a gene. CDR3 in amino acids: CASSLLDRVGDEQYF. CDR3 DNA sequence: TGCGCCAGCAGCCTCCTGGACAGGGTAGGTGACGAGCAGTACTTC.

The chain links TRBV9 to TRBJ2-1; tentatively, D is TRBD1 (5 bases). This CDR3 is 15 amino acids long. Trimming left V 2 bases short and J 4 bases short, with 13 bases between. The germline CDR1 and CDR2 sequences are SGDLS and YYNGEE. In nucleotides, the CDR3 is TGTGCCAGCAGCGTTAGGGGCCTATCATACAATGAGCAGTTCTTC. Amino acid sequence: CASSVRGLSYNEQFF.

The rearrangement links TRBV18 to TRBJ1-5; the D is unclear. The V end was cut by 6 bases, the J end by 0 bases, with 9 bases between. CDR1 and CDR2 from the germline V gene are KGHSH and LQKENI. The CDR3 runs to 14 residues. The CDR3 region has the DNA TGTGCCAGCTCTCACGGGGATAGCAATCAGCCCCAGCATTTT. This translates into CASSHGDSNQPQHF.

The V gene is TRBV5-1, the J gene TRBJ1-4; TRBD1 agrees at 7 bases. The CDR3 runs 15 residues. Per the germline V gene, CDR1 is SGHRS and CDR2 is YFSETQ. Losses at the gene ends were 0 bases for V and 2 bases for J; bases not matched to a gene: 1. The DNA of the CDR3 is TGCGCCAGCAGCTTGGGGGGACAGACTAATGAAAAACTGTTTTTT. Translated, it gives CASSLGGQTNEKLFF.

The chain couples TRBV7-9 to TRBJ1-5; a possible D gene is TRBD1 (5 bases). The CDR3 is made up of 14 amino acids. V shed 5 bases and J shed 1 base, with 9 bases lying between them. From germline, CDR1 is SEHNR and CDR2 FQNEAQ (reference sequence). The CDR3 sequence: CASSPRASNQPQHF. The CDR3 nucleotides read TGTGCCAGCAGCCCCAGGGCGAGCAATCAGCCCCAGCATTTT.

This sequence joins TRBV19 and TRBJ2-3; 8 nucleotides agree with TRBD2. The CDR3 has 14 residues. V trimming: 2 bases; J trimming: 4 bases; junction bases outside the gene matches: 2. Looked up from germline, CDR1 is LNHDA and CDR2 is SQIVND (reference sequence). CDR3: CASSIQLAADTQYF. The CDR3 region has the DNA TGTGCCAGTAGTATACAACTAGCGGCAGATACGCAGTATTTT.

This chain uses TRBV5-1 with TRBJ2-3, with D hard to call. Trimming pared 0 bases from V and 5 bases from J, leaving 10 bases between. This CDR3 spans 14 amino acids. The germline V gene encodes CDR1 SGHRS and CDR2 YFSETQ. The CDR3: CASSLALGVDTQYF. As DNA, the CDR3 is TGCGCCAGCAGCTTGGCCTTAGGAGTAGATACGCAGTATTTT.

The rearrangement links TRBV7-9 to TRBJ1-2; D call uncertain. CDR1 is SEHNR and CDR2 is FQNEAQ in the germline V gene (reference sequence). This CDR3 has 13 amino acids. V shed 0 bases and J shed 6 bases, with 8 bases lying between them. CDR3 in amino acids: CASSLAGTNGYTF. CDR3 coding DNA: TGTGCCAGCAGCTTAGCTGGCACAAATGGCTACACCTTC.

The V call is TRBV9, the J call TRBJ2-7; the D call may be TRBD1 or TRBD2 (5 bases each). V lost 1 base and J lost 5, with 13 bases in between. Germline-derived CDR1 and CDR2 are SGDLS and YYNGEE. This CDR3 region has 14 residues. The chain's CDR3 is CASSVNQVGDEQYF. The CDR3 DNA sequence: TGTGCCAGCAGCGTAAATCAAGTGGGGGACGAGCAGTACTTC.

CDR3 region: CASSLFGELFF. CDR3 coding DNA: TGTGCCAGCAGCTTATTTGGGGAGCTGTTTTTT. V gene TRBV5-5 combines with J gene TRBJ2-2; D is unresolved. CDR3 length: 11 residues. The V end lost 2 bases, the J end lost 8 bases, and 4 bases lay between the germline ends. The germline gives CDR1 SGHKS, CDR2 YYEKEE (reference sequence).

The V and J genes are TRBV7-9 and TRBJ2-3, with 9 bases aligning to TRBD1. Per the germline V gene, CDR1 is SEHNR and CDR2 is FQNEAQ (reference sequence). V shed 5 bases and J 5 bases; nucleotides not matched to a gene: 20. The CDR3 runs 19 residues. The CDR3 DNA reads TGTGCCAGCAGCCCCCTTAAGGGGTGGGACAGGGTAGGAAGAGATACGCAGTATTTT. Its translation is CASSPLKGWDRVGRDTQYF.

CDR3: CASSPRLAGDEQFF. For the CDR3, the DNA is TGTGCCAGCAGCCCCCGACTAGCGGGAGATGAGCAGTTCTTC. The chain recombines TRBV7-9 with TRBJ2-1, with TRBD2 matching over 12 bases. The V segment lost 5 bases and the J segment 8 bases; nucleotides outside the gene matches: 4. The CDR3 covers 14 residues. Per the germline V gene, CDR1 is SEHNR and CDR2 is FQNEAQ (reference sequence). Full variable domain (rest looked up from reference TRBV7-9 and TRBJ2-1): DTGVSQNPRHKITKRGQNVTFRCDPISEHNRLYWYRQTLGQGPEFLTYFQNEAQLEKSRLLSDRFSAERPKGSFSTLEIQRTEQGDSAMYLCASSPRLAGDEQFFGPGTRLTVL.

J is TRBJ1-5 and V is TRBV19; D ambiguous. The germline V and J ends were trimmed by 2 bases and 4 bases, with 12 bases remaining between them. Germline V gene data show CDR1 as LNHDA and CDR2 as SQIVND (reference sequence). The CDR3 is 15 amino acids. The DNA for the CDR3 is TGTGCCAGTAGTATAACGGGCAGTTGGAATCAGCCCCAGCATTTT. Encoded protein: CASSITGSWNQPQHF.

The rearrangement links TRBV7-6 to TRBJ2-7; TRBD1 matches at 7 bases. There are 16 residues in the CDR3. Per germline, CDR1 SGHVS and CDR2 FNYEAQ. J gave up 7 bases and V 1 base, and 13 bases lay outside the gene matches. The DNA of the CDR3 is TGTGCCAGCAGCTTAGAGTATGCGACAGGGCATCGGGAGCAGTACTTC. This encodes CASSLEYATGHREQYF.

The J gene is TRBJ2-3, the V gene TRBV20-1; perhaps TRBD1 as D (6 bases). The CDR3 is 11 residues long. Trimming stripped 6 bases from V and 10 bases from J, with 14 bases between. Germline V gene sequence: CDR1 DFQATT, CDR2 SNEGSKA (reference sequence). The CDR3, as DNA: TGCAGTGCGGCCTGGACAGTTTCGCAGTATTTT. Residues: CSAAWTVSQYF.

CDR3 sequence (DNA): TGTGCCAGCAGGAGACAACTTAAAAATGAGCAGTTCTTC. Its translation is CASRRQLKNEQFF. This chain joins TRBV5-4 and TRBJ2-1, with D hard to call. Germline values: CDR1 SGHNT, CDR2 YYREEE (reference sequence). Trimming took 5 bases from V and 7 from J, leaving 13 bases between them. The CDR3 consists of 13 residues.